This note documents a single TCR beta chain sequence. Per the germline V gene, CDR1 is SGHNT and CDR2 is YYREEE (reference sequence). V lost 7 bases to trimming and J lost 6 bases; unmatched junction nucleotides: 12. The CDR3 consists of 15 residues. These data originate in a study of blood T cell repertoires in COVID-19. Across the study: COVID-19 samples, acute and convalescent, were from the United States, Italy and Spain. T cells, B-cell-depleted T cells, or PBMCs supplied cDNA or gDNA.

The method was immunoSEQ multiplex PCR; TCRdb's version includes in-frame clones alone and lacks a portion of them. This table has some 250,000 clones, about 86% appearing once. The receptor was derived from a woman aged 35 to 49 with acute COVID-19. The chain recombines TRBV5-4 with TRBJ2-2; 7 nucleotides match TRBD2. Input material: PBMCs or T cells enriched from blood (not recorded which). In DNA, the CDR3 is TGTGCCAGCTCCCGTAAGGCGGGAGTCGCCGGGGAGCTGTTTTTT. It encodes CASSRKAGVAGELFF.